This T cell receptor beta chain comes out of a study of cytomegalovirus exposure and HLA in healthy donors. Whole-study findings and limits: Cytomegalovirus-associated TCR beta chains were listed, numbering some 150.

In germline, CDR1 is SGHVS, CDR2 FNYEAQ. Trimming shortened V by 0 bases and J by 6 bases, and 11 bases separated the two germline ends. This CDR3 is built from 14 residues. Primers included in the PCR were 60 Vbeta and 13 Jbeta primers. Sequencing was performed with immunoSEQ multiplex PCR; in TCRdb, only in-frame clones are kept and a portion is missing. The sample includes tens of thousands of clones, roughly four fifths of them seen just once. This clone was detected once. What it recognizes is unknown. The sample was PBMCs. This TCR derives from a man aged 25-45 years in good health and CMV-seronegative. The chain carries TRBV7-6 and TRBJ1-2, with D possibly TRBD1 on 6 matching bases. This chain's CDR3 is CASSLAGGGDGYTF. The DNA for the CDR3 is TGTGCCAGCAGCTTAGCGGGAGGGGGGGATGGCTACACCTTC.